The next 2 T cell receptor beta chains were all read from a single sample in a study of beta chain features in type 1 diabetes listed by TCRdb under 2018. The library was made by the immunoSEQ multiplex PCR assay. The entire amount of isolated RNA was reverse transcribed using the High Capacity cDNA Reverse Transcription Kit, so the sequenced TCRB transcripts were expressed ones. TCRdb re-hosts the immuneACCESS table, in-frame sequences only. Its copies lack some clones; in the studies checked, an unresolved V gene accounts for under half of them, and the cause for the rest is not known. Present in this sample are a few hundred thousand clones, roughly 16% of which were seen just once. In total, the top ten clones hold 0.065% to 0.095% of the sample. No antigen is known for these receptors. Study-wide conclusions, independent of this receptor: Type 1 diabetes patients showed a moderate but significant shortening of TCRB CDR3 length in all four CD4+ subsets.

Sample: naive CD4+ T cells from blood. In light of the paper, this sample's cell subset or site label describes: true naive CD4+ T cells. All receptors come from a man younger than 40 with type 1 diabetes.

This clone came up a few times. V usage is TRBV7-2 and J usage is TRBJ2-3; either TRBD1 or TRBD2 may fit D (6 bases each). Germline V gene lookup returns CDR1 SGHTA and CDR2 FQGNSA. V lost 6 bases, J lost 4 bases, and 17 bases lay in between. The CDR3 runs 15 residues. In nucleotides, the CDR3 is TGTGCCAGCAGACTAAGGGGGGAGTCAGCAGATACGCAGTATTTT. Protein product: CASRLRGESADTQYF.

This clone was observed a handful of times. The chain joins TRBV6-5 to TRBJ2-5; D could derive from TRBD1 or TRBD2 (5 bases each). The CDR3 sequence is 13 residues long. V dropped 2 bases and J dropped 2 bases, with 6 bases sitting between them. Germline loops: CDR1 MNHEY, CDR2 SVGAGI. CDR3 loop: CASSYGGQETQYF. CDR3 nucleotides: TGTGCCAGCAGTTACGGGGGTCAAGAGACCCAGTACTTC.